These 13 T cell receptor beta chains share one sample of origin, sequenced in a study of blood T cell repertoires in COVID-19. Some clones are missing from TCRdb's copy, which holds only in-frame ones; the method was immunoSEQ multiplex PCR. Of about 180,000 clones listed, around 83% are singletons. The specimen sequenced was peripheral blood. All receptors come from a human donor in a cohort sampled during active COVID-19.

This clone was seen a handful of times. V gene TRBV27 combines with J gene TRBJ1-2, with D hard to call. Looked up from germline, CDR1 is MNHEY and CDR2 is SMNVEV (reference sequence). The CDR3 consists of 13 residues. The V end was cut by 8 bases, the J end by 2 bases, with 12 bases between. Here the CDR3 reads CASGRVQNYGYTF. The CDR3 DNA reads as TGTGCCAGCGGGAGGGTACAAAACTATGGCTACACCTTC.

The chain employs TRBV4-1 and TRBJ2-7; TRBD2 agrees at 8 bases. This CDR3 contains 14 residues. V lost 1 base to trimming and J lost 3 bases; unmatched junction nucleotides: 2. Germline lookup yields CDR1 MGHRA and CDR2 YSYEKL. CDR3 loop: CASSQGTSYYEQYF. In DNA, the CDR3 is TGCGCCAGCAGCCAAGGGACTAGCTACTACGAGCAGTACTTC.

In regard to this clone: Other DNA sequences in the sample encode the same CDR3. The CDR3 loop reads CASSSGQGPYEQYF. The CDR3 region has the DNA TGTGCCAGCAGTTCGGGACAGGGACCCTACGAGCAGTACTTC. The chain employs TRBV28 and TRBJ2-7; the match to TRBD1 covers 9 bases. The CDR3 runs to 14 residues. V was clipped by 4 bases and J by 2 bases; unmatched bases: 3. Germline values: CDR1 MDHEN, CDR2 SYDVKM.

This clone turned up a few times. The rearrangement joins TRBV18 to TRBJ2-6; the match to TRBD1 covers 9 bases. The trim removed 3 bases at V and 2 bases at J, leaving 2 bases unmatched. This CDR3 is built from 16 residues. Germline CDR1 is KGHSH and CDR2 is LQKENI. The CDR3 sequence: CASSPTGGTGANVLTF. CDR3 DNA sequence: TGTGCCAGCTCACCTACAGGGGGCACTGGGGCCAACGTCCTGACTTTC.

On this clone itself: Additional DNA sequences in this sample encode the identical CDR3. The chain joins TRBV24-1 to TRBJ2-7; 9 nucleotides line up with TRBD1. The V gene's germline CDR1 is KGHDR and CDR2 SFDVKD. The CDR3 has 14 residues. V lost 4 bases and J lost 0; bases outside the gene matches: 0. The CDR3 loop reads CATSEGQGSYEQYF. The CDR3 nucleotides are TGTGCCACCAGTGAGGGACAGGGCTCCTACGAGCAGTACTTC.

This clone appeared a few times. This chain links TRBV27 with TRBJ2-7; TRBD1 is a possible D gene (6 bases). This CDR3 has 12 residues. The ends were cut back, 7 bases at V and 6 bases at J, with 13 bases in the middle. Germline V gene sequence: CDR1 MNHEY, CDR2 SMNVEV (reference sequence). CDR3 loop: CASKTGNGEQYF. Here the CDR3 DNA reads TGTGCCAGCAAGACAGGTAATGGCGAGCAGTACTTC.

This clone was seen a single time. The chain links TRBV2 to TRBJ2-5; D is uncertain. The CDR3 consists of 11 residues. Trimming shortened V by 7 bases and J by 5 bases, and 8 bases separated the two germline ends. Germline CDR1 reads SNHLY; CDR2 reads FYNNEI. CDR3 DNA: TGTGCCAGCACCGGGTGGGAGACCCAGTACTTC. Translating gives CASTGWETQYF.

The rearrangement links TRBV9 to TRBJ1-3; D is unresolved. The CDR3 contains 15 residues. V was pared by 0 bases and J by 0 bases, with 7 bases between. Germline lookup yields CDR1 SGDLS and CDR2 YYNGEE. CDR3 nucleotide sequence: TGTGCCAGCAGCGTAGGAGAGTCCTCTGGAAACACCATATATTTT. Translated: CASSVGESSGNTIYF.

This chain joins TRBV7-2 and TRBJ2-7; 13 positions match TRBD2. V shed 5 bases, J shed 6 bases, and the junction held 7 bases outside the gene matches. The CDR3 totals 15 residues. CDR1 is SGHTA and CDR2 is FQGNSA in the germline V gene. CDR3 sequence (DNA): TGTGCCAGCAGCCAACTAGCGGGAGGGCCCCCCGAGCAGTACTTC. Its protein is CASSQLAGGPPEQYF.

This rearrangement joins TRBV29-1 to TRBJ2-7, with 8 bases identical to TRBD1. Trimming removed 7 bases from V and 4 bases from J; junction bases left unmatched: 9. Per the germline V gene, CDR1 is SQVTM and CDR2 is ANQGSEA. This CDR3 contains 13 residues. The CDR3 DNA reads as TGCAGCGCCGCCCGGACAGGGAAGTACGAGCAGTACTTC. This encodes CSAARTGKYEQYF.

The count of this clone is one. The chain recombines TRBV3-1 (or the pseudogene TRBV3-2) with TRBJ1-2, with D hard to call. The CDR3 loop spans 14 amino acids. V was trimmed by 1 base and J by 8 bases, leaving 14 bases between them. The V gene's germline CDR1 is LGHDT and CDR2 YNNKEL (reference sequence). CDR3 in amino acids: CASSQGGLPQGYTF. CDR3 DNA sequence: TGTGCCAGCAGCCAAGGAGGGTTGCCCCAGGGCTACACCTTC.

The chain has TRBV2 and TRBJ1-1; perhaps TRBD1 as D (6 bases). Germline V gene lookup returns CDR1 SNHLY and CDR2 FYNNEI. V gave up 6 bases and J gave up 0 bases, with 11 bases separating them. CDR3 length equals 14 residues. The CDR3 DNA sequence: TGTGCCAGCAGGCAGGGGCCCCTGAACACTGAAGCTTTCTTT. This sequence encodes CASRQGPLNTEAFF.

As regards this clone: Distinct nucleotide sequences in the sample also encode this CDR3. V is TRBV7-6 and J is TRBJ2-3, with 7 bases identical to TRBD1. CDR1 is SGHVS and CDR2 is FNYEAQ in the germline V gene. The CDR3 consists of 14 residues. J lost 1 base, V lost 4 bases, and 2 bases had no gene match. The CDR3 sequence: CASSSGQGTDTQYF. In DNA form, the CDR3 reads TGTGCCAGCAGCTCCGGACAGGGCACAGATACGCAGTATTTT.